This T cell receptor beta chain was profiled in a study of shared clonotypes between healthy human individuals. Study information: The cohort had two women and a few men, ages 18 to 49.

The V gene lost 3 bases and the J gene lost 3 bases, with 11 bases spanning the gap. The germline V gene encodes CDR1 GTSNPN and CDR2 SVGIG (reference sequence). This CDR3 region has 13 residues. Study-wide findings and caveats: Clonotype sharing among the donors was expected to vary with sequencing depth. Relative to their counterparts shared across all four donors, non-shared clonotypes exhibited diminished generation probabilities. Sequencing of the sorted subsets was shown by rarefaction to be incomplete despite large depth.

About this clone itself: Its antigen is undetermined.

Naive CD8 populations comprised CD45RO-negative cells positively selected for CCR7, excluding terminally differentiated effector memory CD45RA+ cells. Sequenced by immunoSEQ multiplex PCR; TCRdb stores in-frame clones only, minus some. This table holds hundreds of thousands of clones, around 95% found once. The sample comprised naive CD8+ T cells sorted from blood. This TCR derives from a woman aged 25 to 45 in good health. The V call is TRBV30, the J call TRBJ1-2, with D possibly TRBD1 on 6 matching bases. CDR3 coding DNA: TGTGCCTGGAGGGATTCAGGGGACTATGGCTACACCTTC. It yields the protein CAWRDSGDYGYTF.